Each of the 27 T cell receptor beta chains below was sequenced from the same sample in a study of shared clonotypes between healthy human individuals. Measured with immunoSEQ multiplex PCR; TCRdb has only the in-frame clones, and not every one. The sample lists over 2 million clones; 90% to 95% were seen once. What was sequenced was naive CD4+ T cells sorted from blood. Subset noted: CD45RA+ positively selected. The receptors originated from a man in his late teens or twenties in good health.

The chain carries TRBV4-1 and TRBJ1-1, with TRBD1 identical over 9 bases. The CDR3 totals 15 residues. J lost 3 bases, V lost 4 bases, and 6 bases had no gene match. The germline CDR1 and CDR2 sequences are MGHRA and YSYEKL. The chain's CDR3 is CASSRYRGQDTEAFF. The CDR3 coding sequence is TGCGCCAGCAGCCGCTACAGGGGGCAGGACACTGAAGCTTTCTTT.

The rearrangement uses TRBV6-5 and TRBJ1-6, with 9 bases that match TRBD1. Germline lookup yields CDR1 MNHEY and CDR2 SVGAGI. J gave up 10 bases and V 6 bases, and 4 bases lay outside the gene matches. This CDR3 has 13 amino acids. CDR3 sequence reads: CASRGQGLSPLHF. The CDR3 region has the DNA TGTGCCAGCAGAGGACAGGGGCTATCACCCCTCCACTTT.

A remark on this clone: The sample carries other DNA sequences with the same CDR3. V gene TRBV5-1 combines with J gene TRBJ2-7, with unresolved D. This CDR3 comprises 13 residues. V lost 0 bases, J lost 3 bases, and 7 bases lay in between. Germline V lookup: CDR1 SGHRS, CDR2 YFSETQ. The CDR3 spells CASSLEGVYEQYF. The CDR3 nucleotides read TGCGCCAGCAGCTTGGAAGGAGTCTACGAGCAGTACTTC.

The CDR3 sequence: CASSLVGGVSPLHF. The CDR3 region has the DNA TGTGCCAGCAGCTTAGTCGGCGGGGTGTCACCCCTCCACTTT. J is TRBJ1-6 and V is TRBV5-4, with no clear D. The length of the CDR3 is 14 residues. The V gene lost 2 bases and the J gene lost 10 bases, with 13 bases spanning the gap. Looked up from germline, CDR1 is SGHNT and CDR2 is YYREEE (reference sequence).

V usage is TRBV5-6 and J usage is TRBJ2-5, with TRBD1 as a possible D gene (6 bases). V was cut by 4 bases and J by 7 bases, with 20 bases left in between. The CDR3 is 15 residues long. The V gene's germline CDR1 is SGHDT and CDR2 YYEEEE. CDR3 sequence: CASSQQHRDLATQYF. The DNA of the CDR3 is TGTGCCAGCAGCCAACAACACAGGGATCTAGCGACCCAGTACTTC.

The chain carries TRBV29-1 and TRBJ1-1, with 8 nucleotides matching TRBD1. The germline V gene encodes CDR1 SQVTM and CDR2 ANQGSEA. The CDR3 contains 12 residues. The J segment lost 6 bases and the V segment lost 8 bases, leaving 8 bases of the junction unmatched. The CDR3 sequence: CSTGQGSAEAFF. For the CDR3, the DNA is TGCAGCACTGGACAGGGAAGCGCTGAAGCTTTCTTT.

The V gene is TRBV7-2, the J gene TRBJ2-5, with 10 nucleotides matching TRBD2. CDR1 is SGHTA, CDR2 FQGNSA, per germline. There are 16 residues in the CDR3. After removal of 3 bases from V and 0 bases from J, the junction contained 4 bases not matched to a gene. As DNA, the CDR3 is TGTGCCAGCAGCTTCGTGACTAGCGGGTACCAAGAGACCCAGTACTTC. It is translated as CASSFVTSGYQETQYF.

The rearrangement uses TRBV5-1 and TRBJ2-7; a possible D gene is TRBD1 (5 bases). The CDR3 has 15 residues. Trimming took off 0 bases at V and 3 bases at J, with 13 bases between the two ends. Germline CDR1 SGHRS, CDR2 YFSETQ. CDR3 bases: TGCGCCAGCAGCTTGGTGGCAGGGCCGAACTACGAGCAGTACTTC. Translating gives CASSLVAGPNYEQYF.

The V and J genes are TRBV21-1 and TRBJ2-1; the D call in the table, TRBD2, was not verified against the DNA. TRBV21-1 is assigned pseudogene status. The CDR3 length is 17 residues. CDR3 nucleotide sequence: TGTGCCAGCAGCAAAGGTCCACTAGCGGGGGGGTTTAATGAGCAGTTCTTC. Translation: CASSKGPLAGGFNEQFF.

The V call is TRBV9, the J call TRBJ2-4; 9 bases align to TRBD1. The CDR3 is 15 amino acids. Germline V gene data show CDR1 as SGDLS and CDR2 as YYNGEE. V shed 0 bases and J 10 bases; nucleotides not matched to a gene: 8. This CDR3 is CASSVGDRDLGIQYF. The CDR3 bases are TGTGCCAGCAGCGTAGGGGACAGGGACTTGGGTATTCAGTACTTC.

CDR3 region: CASSSGQDTDTQYF. The CDR3 DNA follows: TGTGCCAGCTCATCTGGACAGGACACAGATACGCAGTATTTT. This chain links TRBV18 with TRBJ2-3; TRBD1 matches at 7 bases. Looked up from germline, CDR1 is KGHSH and CDR2 is LQKENI. V was clipped by 5 bases and J by 2 bases; unmatched bases: 4. The CDR3 is 14 residues long. The full variable domain, in which reference TRBV18 and TRBJ2-3 provide the parts outside the CDR3, is NAGVMQNPRHLVRRRGQEARLRCSPMKGHSHVYWYRQLPEEGLKFMVYLQKENIIDESGMPKERFSAEFPKEGPSILRIQQVVRGDSAAYFCASSSGQDTDTQYFGPGTRLTVL.

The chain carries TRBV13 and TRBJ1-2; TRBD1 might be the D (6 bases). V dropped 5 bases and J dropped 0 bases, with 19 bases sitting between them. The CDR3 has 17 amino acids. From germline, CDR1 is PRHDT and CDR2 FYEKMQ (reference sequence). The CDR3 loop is CASSRKTGLLANYGYTF. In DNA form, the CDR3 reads TGTGCCAGCAGCCGAAAGACAGGCTTACTAGCTAACTATGGCTACACCTTC. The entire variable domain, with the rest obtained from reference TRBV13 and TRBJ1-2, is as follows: AAGVIQSPRHLIKEKRETATLKCYPIPRHDTVYWYQQGPGQDPQFLISFYEKMQSDKGSIPDRFSAQQFSDYHSELNMSSLELGDSALYFCASSRKTGLLANYGYTFGSGTRLTVV.

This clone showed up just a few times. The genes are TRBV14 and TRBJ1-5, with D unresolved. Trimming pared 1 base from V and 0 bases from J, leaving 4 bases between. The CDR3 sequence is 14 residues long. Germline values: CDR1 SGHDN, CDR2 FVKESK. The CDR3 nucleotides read TGTGCCAGCAGCCAAGCTCATAGCAATCAGCCCCAGCATTTT. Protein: CASSQAHSNQPQHF.

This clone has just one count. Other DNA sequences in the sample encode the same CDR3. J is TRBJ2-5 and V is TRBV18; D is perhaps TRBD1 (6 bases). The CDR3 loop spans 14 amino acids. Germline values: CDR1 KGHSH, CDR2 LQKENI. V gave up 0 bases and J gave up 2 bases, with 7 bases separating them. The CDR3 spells CASSPPGQQETQYF. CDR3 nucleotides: TGTGCCAGCTCACCACCGGGACAACAAGAGACCCAGTACTTC.

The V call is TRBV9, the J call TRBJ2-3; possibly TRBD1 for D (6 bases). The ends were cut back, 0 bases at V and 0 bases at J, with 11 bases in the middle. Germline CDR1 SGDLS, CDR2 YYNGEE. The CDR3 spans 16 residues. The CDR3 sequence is CASSVVSGASTDTQYF. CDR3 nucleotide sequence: TGTGCCAGCAGCGTAGTGTCAGGGGCTAGCACAGATACGCAGTATTTT.

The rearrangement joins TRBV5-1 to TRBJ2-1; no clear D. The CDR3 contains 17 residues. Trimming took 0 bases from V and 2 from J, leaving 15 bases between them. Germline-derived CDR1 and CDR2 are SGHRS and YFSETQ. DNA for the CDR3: TGCGCCAGCAGCTTGGACGGGCCTAGGAACCCCTACAATGAGCAGTTCTTC. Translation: CASSLDGPRNPYNEQFF.

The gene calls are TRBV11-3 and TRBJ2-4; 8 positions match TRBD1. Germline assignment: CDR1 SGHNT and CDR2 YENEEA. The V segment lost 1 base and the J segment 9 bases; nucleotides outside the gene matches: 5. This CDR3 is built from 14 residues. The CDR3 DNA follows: TGTGCCAGCAGCTTAGCCTCGACAGGGGCCATTCAGTACTTC. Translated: CASSLASTGAIQYF. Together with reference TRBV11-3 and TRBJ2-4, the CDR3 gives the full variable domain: EAGVVQSPRYKIIEKKQPVAFWCNPISGHNTLYWYLQNLGQGPELLIRYENEEAVDDSQLPKDRFSAERLKGVDSTLKIQPAELGDSAVYLCASSLASTGAIQYFGAGTRLSVL.

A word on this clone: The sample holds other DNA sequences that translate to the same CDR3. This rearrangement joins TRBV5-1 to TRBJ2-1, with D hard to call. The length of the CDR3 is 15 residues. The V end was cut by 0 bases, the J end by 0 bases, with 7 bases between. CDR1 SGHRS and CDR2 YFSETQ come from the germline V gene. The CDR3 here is CASSLEDRSYNEQFF. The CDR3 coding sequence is TGCGCCAGCAGCTTGGAGGACCGCTCCTACAATGAGCAGTTCTTC. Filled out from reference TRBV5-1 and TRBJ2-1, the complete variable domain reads KAGVTQTPRYLIKTRGQQVTLSCSPISGHRSVSWYQQTPGQGLQFLFEYFSETQRNKGNFPGRFSGRQFSNSRSEMNVSTLELGDSALYLCASSLEDRSYNEQFFGPGTRLTVL.

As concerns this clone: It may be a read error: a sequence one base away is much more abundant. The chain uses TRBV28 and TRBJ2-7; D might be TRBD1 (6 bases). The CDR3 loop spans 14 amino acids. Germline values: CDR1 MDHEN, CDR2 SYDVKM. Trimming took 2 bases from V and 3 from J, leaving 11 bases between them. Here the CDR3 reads CASSLVVTGYEQYF. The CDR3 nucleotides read TGTGCCAGCAGTTTAGTAGTGACAGGCTACGAGCAGTACTTC.

The CDR3 bases are TGTGCCAGCCGGGGGACAGCTAACTATGGCTACACCTTC. This gives the protein CASRGTANYGYTF. The chain employs TRBV2 and TRBJ1-2, with TRBD1 matching 7 bases. V lost 8 bases and J lost 0; bases outside the gene matches: 3. The germline gives CDR1 SNHLY, CDR2 FYNNEI. This CDR3 contains 13 residues.

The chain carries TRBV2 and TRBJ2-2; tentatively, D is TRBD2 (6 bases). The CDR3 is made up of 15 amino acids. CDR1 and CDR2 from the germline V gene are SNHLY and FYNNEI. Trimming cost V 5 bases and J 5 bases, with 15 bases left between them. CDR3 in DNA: TGTGCCAGCAGTCCTTCTAGCGTTAGGACCGGGGAGCTGTTTTTT. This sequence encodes CASSPSSVRTGELFF.

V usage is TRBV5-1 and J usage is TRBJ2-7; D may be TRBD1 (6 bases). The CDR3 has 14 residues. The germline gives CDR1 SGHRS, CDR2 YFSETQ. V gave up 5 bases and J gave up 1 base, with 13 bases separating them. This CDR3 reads CASRAGTQSYEQYF. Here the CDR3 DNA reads TGCGCCAGCAGGGCCGGGACACAATCCTACGAGCAGTACTTC.

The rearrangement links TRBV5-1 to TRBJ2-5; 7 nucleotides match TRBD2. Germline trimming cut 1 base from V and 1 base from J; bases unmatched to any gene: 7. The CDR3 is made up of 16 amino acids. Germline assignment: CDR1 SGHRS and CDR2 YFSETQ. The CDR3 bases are TGCGCCAGCAGCTTGACGGGAGGATTTGGCCAAGAGACCCAGTACTTC. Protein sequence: CASSLTGGFGQETQYF.

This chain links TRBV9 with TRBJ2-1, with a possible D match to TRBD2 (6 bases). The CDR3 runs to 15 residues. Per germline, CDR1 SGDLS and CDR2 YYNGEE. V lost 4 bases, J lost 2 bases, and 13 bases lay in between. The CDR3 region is CASSPSTSPYNEQFF. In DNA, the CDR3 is TGTGCCAGCAGCCCGTCGACTAGTCCCTACAATGAGCAGTTCTTC.

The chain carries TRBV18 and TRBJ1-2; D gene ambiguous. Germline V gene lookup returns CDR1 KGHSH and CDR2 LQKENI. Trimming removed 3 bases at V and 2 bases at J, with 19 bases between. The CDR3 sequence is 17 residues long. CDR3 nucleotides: TGTGCCAGCTCACCCTTGGCGGGGTTCCCGACCAACTATGGCTACACCTTC. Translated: CASSPLAGFPTNYGYTF. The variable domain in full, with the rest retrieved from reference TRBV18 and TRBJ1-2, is NAGVMQNPRHLVRRRGQEARLRCSPMKGHSHVYWYRQLPEEGLKFMVYLQKENIIDESGMPKERFSAEFPKEGPSILRIQQVVRGDSAAYFCASSPLAGFPTNYGYTFGSGTRLTVV.

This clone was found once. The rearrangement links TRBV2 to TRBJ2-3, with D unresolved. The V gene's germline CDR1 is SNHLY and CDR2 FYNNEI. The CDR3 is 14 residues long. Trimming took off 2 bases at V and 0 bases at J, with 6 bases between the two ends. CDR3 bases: TGTGCCAGCAGTGAAACCCCTAGCACAGATACGCAGTATTTT. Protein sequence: CASSETPSTDTQYF.

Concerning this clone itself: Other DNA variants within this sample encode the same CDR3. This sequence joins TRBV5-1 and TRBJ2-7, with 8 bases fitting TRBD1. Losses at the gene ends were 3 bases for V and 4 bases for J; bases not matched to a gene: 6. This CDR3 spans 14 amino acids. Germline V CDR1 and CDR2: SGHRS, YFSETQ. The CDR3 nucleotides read TGCGCCAGCAGCTCCGGACAGGGAAGGTACGAGCAGTACTTC. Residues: CASSSGQGRYEQYF.